The 26 T cell receptor beta chains listed next were all sequenced from one sample in a study of T cell responses to AZD1222 COVID-19 vaccine. Here immunoSEQ multiplex PCR was the method, and the copy in TCRdb shows in-frame clones only, minus some. The sample has about 140,000 clones; roughly nine tenths are singletons. Here the sequenced sample was peripheral blood, taken on day 0 of AZD1222 vaccination. These receptors all stem from an adult in good health.

The rearrangement links TRBV19 to TRBJ2-2; D tentatively fits TRBD1 or TRBD2 (6 bases each). Germline CDR1 LNHDA, CDR2 SQIVND (reference sequence). V lost 4 bases to trimming and J lost 4 bases, with 10 bases between them. This CDR3 contains 14 residues. The CDR3 here is CASSRGAGTGELFF. The CDR3 DNA is TGTGCCAGTAGTAGGGGGGCGGGCACCGGGGAGCTGTTTTTT.

V gene TRBV19 combines with J gene TRBJ1-6, with a possible D match to TRBD1 (6 bases). Germline V gives CDR1 LNHDA, CDR2 SQIVND (reference sequence). This CDR3 comprises 15 residues. The V end was cut by 7 bases, the J end by 1 base, with 11 bases between. CDR3 DNA: TGTGCCAGTATTCCGGACAGATCCTATAATTCACCCCTCCACTTT. It translates to CASIPDRSYNSPLHF. Based on the CDR3 plus reference TRBV19 and TRBJ1-6, the full variable domain is DGGITQSPKYLFRKEGQNVTLSCEQNLNHDAMYWYRQDPGQGLRLIYYSQIVNDFQKGDIAEGYSVSREKKESFPLTVTSAQKNPTAFYLCASIPDRSYNSPLHFGNGTRLTVT.

V usage is TRBV7-9 and J usage is TRBJ2-7, with D possibly matching TRBD1 (5 bases). This CDR3 is built from 15 residues. The V end was cut by 2 bases, the J end by 2 bases, with 13 bases between. CDR1 and CDR2 (germline): SEHNR, FQNEAQ (reference sequence). CDR3 nucleotide sequence: TGTGCCAGCAGCTTACAAGGGGTAGGGGCCTACGAGCAGTACTTC. It translates to CASSLQGVGAYEQYF. Full variable domain (missing parts from reference TRBV7-9 and TRBJ2-7): DTGVSQNPRHKITKRGQNVTFRCDPISEHNRLYWYRQTLGQGPEFLTYFQNEAQLEKSRLLSDRFSAERPKGSFSTLEIQRTEQGDSAMYLCASSLQGVGAYEQYFGPGTRLTVT.

The genes are TRBV19 and TRBJ2-7; D ambiguous. Deletions cut 4 bases from V and 3 bases from J, with 13 bases between. Germline-derived CDR1 and CDR2 are LNHDA and SQIVND (reference sequence). The CDR3 is 14 amino acids. The chain's CDR3 is CASSTRTGLYEQYF. The CDR3 nucleotides are TGTGCCAGTAGTACCCGGACGGGCCTCTACGAGCAGTACTTC.

The V gene is TRBV2, the J gene TRBJ1-1; D unclear. Trimming shortened V by 3 bases and J by 12 bases, and 20 bases separated the two germline ends. The CDR3 is 14 amino acids. Germline lookup yields CDR1 SNHLY and CDR2 FYNNEI. The CDR3 coding sequence is TGTGCCAGCAGTGATTCAGGTACCACGAGGCGGTCTTTCTTT. As protein: CASSDSGTTRRSFF.

This clone has just one count. The V and J genes are TRBV30 and TRBJ2-2, with 9 bases aligning to TRBD1. The CDR3 is made up of 18 amino acids. Germline V CDR1 and CDR2: GTSNPN, SVGIG (reference sequence). J was trimmed by 6 bases and V by 0 bases; bases with no gene match: 14. CDR3: CAWSVLLGQGPSPGELFF. The CDR3 DNA follows: TGTGCCTGGAGTGTACTCCTGGGACAGGGACCTTCGCCCGGGGAGCTGTTTTTT.

The V call is TRBV18, the J call TRBJ1-4; 8 nucleotides align to TRBD1. CDR3 length: 18 residues. Germline values: CDR1 KGHSH, CDR2 LQKENI. The ends lost 2 bases at V and 0 bases at J; junction bases unmatched: 8. CDR3 nucleotide sequence: TGTGCCAGCTCACCAGTAGGGACAGGAAGGACAACTAATGAAAAACTGTTTTTT. This codes for CASSPVGTGRTTNEKLFF.

The rearrangement links TRBV14 to TRBJ1-1, with 7 bases identical to TRBD1. This CDR3 contains 14 residues. Germline V gene sequence: CDR1 SGHDN, CDR2 FVKESK. V was clipped by 0 bases and J by 7 bases; unmatched bases: 5. The CDR3 bases are TGTGCCAGCAGCCAAGATAGGCAGGGGGGTGAAGCTTTCTTT. This codes for CASSQDRQGGEAFF. Filled out from reference TRBV14 and TRBJ1-1, the complete variable domain reads EAGVTQFPSHSVIEKGQTVTLRCDPISGHDNLYWYRRVMGKEIKFLLHFVKESKQDESGMPNNRFLAERTGGTYSTLKVQPAELEDSGVYFCASSQDRQGGEAFFGQGTRLTVV.

This clone occurred a few times. The rearrangement links TRBV5-1 to TRBJ1-6, with a possible D match to TRBD1 (5 bases). The CDR3 runs 14 residues. Trimming cost V 4 bases and J 8 bases, with 13 bases left between them. The germline gives CDR1 SGHRS, CDR2 YFSETQ. The DNA for the CDR3 is TGCGCCAGCAGCCTTCCGGGGGGTGATTCACCCCTCCACTTT. Protein sequence: CASSLPGGDSPLHF.

V is TRBV30 and J is TRBJ1-2; no firm D call. This CDR3 contains 12 residues. CDR1 and CDR2 from the germline V gene are GTSNPN and SVGIG (reference sequence). V shed 5 bases and J shed 4 bases, with 11 bases lying between them. CDR3 residues: CAWLTEVYGYTF. The DNA for the CDR3 is TGTGCCTGGCTCACAGAGGTCTATGGCTACACCTTC.

The V call is TRBV2, the J call TRBJ2-2; D unclear. CDR1 and CDR2 (germline): SNHLY, FYNNEI. V lost 7 bases and J 0 bases, leaving 9 bases between the germline ends. CDR3 length: 14 amino acids. CDR3 nucleotides: TGTGCCAGCAAGGAGAAAACGAACACCGGGGAGCTGTTTTTT. This codes for CASKEKTNTGELFF. Full variable domain (missing parts from reference TRBV2 and TRBJ2-2): EPEVTQTPSHQVTQMGQEVILRCVPISNHLYFYWYRQILGQKVEFLVSFYNNEISEKSEIFDDQFSVERPDGSNFTLKIRSTKLEDSAMYFCASKEKTNTGELFFGEGSRLTVL.

The chain joins TRBV27 to TRBJ2-7; TRBD1 is a possible D gene (5 bases). The CDR3 loop spans 17 amino acids. CDR1 is MNHEY, CDR2 SMNVEV, per germline (reference sequence). V shed 3 bases and J shed 4 bases, with 22 bases lying between them. The CDR3 loop is CASSFRELTGHGYEQYF. CDR3 coding DNA: TGTGCCAGCAGTTTCCGAGAATTAACAGGACACGGATACGAGCAGTACTTC.

V usage is TRBV10-1 and J usage is TRBJ1-5; TRBD1 agrees at 7 bases. CDR3 length: 15 amino acids. With 6 bases clipped from V and 6 bases from J, the junction kept 11 bases outside the gene matches. From germline, CDR1 is WNHNN and CDR2 SYGVQD (reference sequence). DNA of the CDR3: TGCGCCAGCAGGGACACAGACAGGGAAGGTCAGCCCCAGCATTTT. Translating gives CASRDTDREGQPQHF.

The rearrangement links TRBV5-1 to TRBJ1-1; D call uncertain. V gave up 0 bases and J gave up 0 bases, with 3 bases separating them. The CDR3 consists of 13 residues. The germline V gene encodes CDR1 SGHRS and CDR2 YFSETQ. The CDR3 coding sequence is TGCGCCAGCAGCTTGGCACTGAACACTGAAGCTTTCTTT. This encodes CASSLALNTEAFF.

This chain uses TRBV27 with TRBJ1-2; D is possibly TRBD1 (5 bases). The CDR3 runs to 14 residues. Trimming left V 2 bases short and J 6 bases short, with 13 bases between. Germline loops: CDR1 MNHEY, CDR2 SMNVEV (reference sequence). The CDR3 DNA sequence: TGTGCCAGCAGTTTAGCAGGGAGATTCGATGGCTACACCTTC. It is translated as CASSLAGRFDGYTF.

V usage is TRBV29-1 and J usage is TRBJ2-5; D remains unclear. This CDR3 contains 10 residues. CDR1 and CDR2 (germline): SQVTM, ANQGSEA. The germline V and J ends were trimmed by 6 bases and 7 bases, with 9 bases remaining between them. The CDR3 protein is CSVNLGTQYF. DNA of the CDR3: TGCAGCGTGAACTTGGGGACCCAGTACTTC.

The chain couples TRBV4-1 to TRBJ2-1; 8 bases agree with TRBD1. Trimming took 10 bases from V and 4 from J; bases not matched to a gene: 9. Germline V lookup: CDR1 MGHRA, CDR2 YSYEKL. The CDR3 has 14 amino acids. This CDR3 is CATKRQGPYNEQFF. The CDR3 DNA reads as TGCGCCACCAAAAGACAGGGGCCTTACAATGAGCAGTTCTTC.

The chain uses TRBV15 and TRBJ2-7; D unresolved. The germline V and J ends were trimmed by 5 bases and 6 bases, with 8 bases remaining between them. CDR1 is LNHNV and CDR2 is YYDKDF in the germline V gene (reference sequence). The CDR3 runs 11 residues. CDR3 sequence reads: CATSDLFEQYF. CDR3 in DNA: TGTGCCACCAGCGACCTCTTCGAGCAGTACTTC.

The chain employs TRBV6-5 and TRBJ2-3, with 7 bases lining up with TRBD2. Germline assignment: CDR1 MNHEY and CDR2 SVGAGI. Trimming took 8 bases from V and 2 from J; bases not matched to a gene: 4. The length of the CDR3 is 13 residues. The CDR3 DNA is TGTGCCAGCGAGCGGGACTTCACAGATACGCAGTATTTT. This codes for CASERDFTDTQYF.

The chain is built from TRBV5-8 and TRBJ2-7; perhaps TRBD1 as D (5 bases). Germline CDR1 SGHTS, CDR2 YDEGEE. This CDR3 contains 14 residues. Trimming stripped 6 bases from V and 4 bases from J, with 17 bases between. CDR3 bases: TGTGCCAGCACCTTTGTCTTCAAGGGGTACGAGCAGTACTTC. Its translation is CASTFVFKGYEQYF.

This clone was seen only once. The chain has TRBV21-1 and TRBJ1-5; no check of the table's D call, TRBD1, against the DNA was made. TRBV21-1 is shown as a pseudogene. This CDR3 has 16 residues. As DNA, the CDR3 is TGTGCCAGCAGCAAAGAGGCAGGAAATAGCAATCAGCCCCAGCATTTT. Translated, it gives CASSKEAGNSNQPQHF.

The chain carries TRBV27 and TRBJ1-4; D gene ambiguous. Deletions cut 2 bases from V and 7 bases from J, with 11 bases between. CDR3 length: 14 residues. In germline, CDR1 is MNHEY, CDR2 SMNVEV (reference sequence). Here the CDR3 reads CASSLRAKGEKLFF. In DNA form, the CDR3 reads TGTGCCAGCAGTTTACGGGCCAAGGGTGAAAAACTGTTTTTT.

The V gene is TRBV6-5, the J gene TRBJ1-2, with 8 bases aligning to TRBD1. The V gene's germline CDR1 is MNHEY and CDR2 SVGAGI. The CDR3 loop spans 14 amino acids. After removal of 9 bases from V and 5 bases from J, the junction contained 11 bases not matched to a gene. The CDR3 bases are TGTGCCAGTCCCCTGGGGACAGGTCTGTATGGCTACACCTTC. It encodes CASPLGTGLYGYTF.

This chain connects TRBV19 to TRBJ2-5, with D perhaps given as TRBD1 or TRBD2 (5 bases each). The CDR3 extends over 15 amino acids. The ends were cut back, 4 bases at V and 0 bases at J, with 12 bases in the middle. The germline CDR1 and CDR2 sequences are LNHDA and SQIVND (reference sequence). The DNA of the CDR3 is TGTGCCAGTAGTACTGGGACCCTCTACCAAGAGACCCAGTACTTC. Amino acid sequence: CASSTGTLYQETQYF.

The chain has TRBV27 and TRBJ2-7; D gene unclear. The CDR3 has 14 amino acids. Trimming took 2 bases from V and 5 from J, leaving 13 bases between them. The germline gives CDR1 MNHEY, CDR2 SMNVEV (reference sequence). DNA for the CDR3: TGTGCCAGCAGTTTACGGTCGCTGGGGAACGAGCAGTACTTC. Amino acid sequence: CASSLRSLGNEQYF.

The chain uses TRBV7-9 and TRBJ1-4; D uncertain. Trimming removed 1 base from V and 3 bases from J, with 9 bases in between. CDR3 size: 15 residues. From germline, CDR1 is SEHNR and CDR2 FQNEAQ (reference sequence). CDR3 region: CASSLGYEANEKLFF. CDR3 bases: TGTGCCAGCAGCTTAGGGTATGAGGCTAATGAAAAACTGTTTTTT.